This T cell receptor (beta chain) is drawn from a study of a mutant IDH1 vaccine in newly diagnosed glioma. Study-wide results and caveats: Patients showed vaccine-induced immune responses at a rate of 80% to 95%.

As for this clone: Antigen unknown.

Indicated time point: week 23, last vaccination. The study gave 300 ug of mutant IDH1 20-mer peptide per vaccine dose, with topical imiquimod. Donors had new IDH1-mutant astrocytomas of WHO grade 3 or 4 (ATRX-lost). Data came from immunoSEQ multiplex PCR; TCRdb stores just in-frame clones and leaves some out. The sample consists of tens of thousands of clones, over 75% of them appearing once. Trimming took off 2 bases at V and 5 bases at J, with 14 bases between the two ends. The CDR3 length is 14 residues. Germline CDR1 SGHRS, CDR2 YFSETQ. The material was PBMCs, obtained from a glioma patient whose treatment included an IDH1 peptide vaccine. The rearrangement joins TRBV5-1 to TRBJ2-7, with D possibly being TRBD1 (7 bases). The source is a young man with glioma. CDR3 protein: CASSFQGGLDEQYF. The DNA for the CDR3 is TGCGCCAGCAGCTTTCAGGGGGGTTTGGACGAGCAGTACTTC.